This T cell receptor (beta chain) derives from a study of blood T cell repertoires in COVID-19 (dated by TCRdb to the early 2020s). Notes on the research overall: The collaborator samples originated in the United States, Italy and Spain and spanned the acute and convalescent phases of COVID-19. The material from the prospective study consisted of cDNA or gDNA derived from T cells, B-cell-depleted T cells, or PBMCs. Subjects who had been exposed to COVID-19, were actively infected with it, or had recovered from it provided the deeply sampled blood TCRbeta repertoires that made up the dataset. The repertoires were released in a freely available public database meant as a resource for research on the immune response to SARS-CoV-2. The samples were drawn from the first 160 participants of the ongoing ImmuneRACE study and from roughly 1,300 subjects provided by 6 global collaborators. Nearly every sample came with metadata listing a de-identified subject ID, COVID-19 status, age in years and sex. Where HLA class I and class II types were available, the types were taken from metadata supplied by the sample provider, not from assay-based typing.

The paper's findings and limits, for the study overall: The quantity of clinical and demographic metadata differed by source and by participant and was supplied without curation.

The CDR3 numbers 11 residues from cysteine through phenylalanine. Only the CDR3 DNA stays, 33 bases, in frame from base 1. Trimming takes 7 bases from V and 3 bases from J, and the germline ends sit 6 bases apart. CDR1 SNHLY and CDR2 FYNNEI were looked up in the germline V gene. The collaborating institutions used their own protocols to collect whole blood in K2EDTA tubes. For TCRbeta analysis, collaborators shipped samples in one of three forms: frozen whole blood, isolated PBMCs, or DNA extracted from either of those sample types. Comments on this clone: Its antigen is still unknown. The input lacks base qualities; no much larger clone sits a single base away.

TCRbeta CDR3 regions were amplified from genomic DNA by means of the immunoSEQ Assay, a bias-controlled multiplex PCR. Per the original workflow: Within the assay, amplification of reference gene primers was used to estimate how many nucleated cells each sample contained. To quantify the absolute abundance of each unique TCRbeta CDR3 rearrangement, sequence reads were collapsed and filtered. Productive Simpson clonality was computed per sample as the square root of Simpson's diversity index over productive rearrangements. TCRdb holds this immuneACCESS table with in-frame rearrangements only. Some clones are missing; in checked studies, unresolved V genes explain under half, and the rest has no known cause. V and J calls and clone size follow that table, whereas D and trimming were derived from the DNA. Recorded for this sample are 45,000 to 60,000 clones; roughly 80% of them occurred a single time. Of the sample, around 1.9% falls within the top ten clones.

The chain joins TRBV2 to TRBJ1-2; the D gene lacks a confident call. Sequenced material: peripheral blood. The clonotype originates from a woman aged 55-70 years with acute or convalescent COVID-19. The nucleotide sequence reads as follows: TGTGCCAGCACCCCGGACTATGGCTACACCTTC. This sequence encodes CASTPDYGYTF.